These T cell receptor beta chains were read from a single sample in a study of blood T cell repertoires in COVID-19. The data were produced by immunoSEQ multiplex PCR, yet TCRdb's version contains in-frame clones alone and is incomplete. The data contain roughly 140,000 clones, roughly 84% of them singletons. The material sequenced was peripheral blood. Source of these receptors: a human donor in a cohort sampled during active COVID-19. The CDR3 runs from the conserved cysteine through the conserved F or W. D genes are given only for firm matches. Rows give clone size only sometimes, using once, few, many, or a class for an expanded clone.

D,J,size,V,CDR3,DNA
TRBD2,TRBJ2-1,.,TRBV6-1,CASSGGLATSYNEQFF,TGTGCCAGCAGTGGCGGACTAGCCACCTCCTACAATGAGCAGTTCTTC
.,TRBJ1-6,.,TRBV6-5,CASSYLGGASPLHF,TGTGCCAGCAGTTACTTGGGGGGAGCTTCACCCCTCCACTTT
.,TRBJ1-2,.,TRBV2,CANREGSPYGYTF,TGTGCCAACCGGGAAGGGAGCCCCTATGGCTACACCTTC
.,TRBJ1-2,.,TRBV21-1,CASSKEGGAYGYTF,TGTGCCAGCAGCAAAGAGGGAGGGGCCTATGGCTACACCTTC
.,TRBJ1-1,once,TRBV5-1,CASSLEVPLGNTEAFF,TGCGCCAGCAGCTTGGAAGTACCCCTCGGGAACACTGAAGCTTTCTTT
TRBD2,TRBJ2-2,.,TRBV6-1,CASSERLAGVNTGELFF,TGTGCCAGCAGTGAACGACTAGCGGGTGTGAACACCGGGGAGCTGTTTTTT
.,TRBJ1-1,.,TRBV7-9,CASSLGGVGNEAFF,TGTGCCAGCAGCTTAGGGGGGGTAGGAAATGAAGCTTTCTTT
TRBD2,TRBJ2-7,.,TRBV27,CASTPLGLAPSYEQYF,TGTGCCAGCACCCCATTGGGACTAGCGCCGTCCTACGAGCAGTACTTC
.,TRBJ1-4,.,TRBV7-3,CASSLSPASHNEKLFF,TGTGCCAGCAGCTTAAGTCCCGCCAGTCATAATGAAAAACTGTTTTTT
.,TRBJ1-3,.,TRBV12-3/TRBV12-4,CASSLIQNTIYF,TGTGCCAGCAGTTTAATCCAGAACACCATATATTTT
.,TRBJ1-3,few,TRBV19,CASSGQQDSGNTIYF,TGTGCCAGTAGTGGACAGCAAGACTCTGGAAACACCATATATTTT
TRBD1,TRBJ1-2,.,TRBV6-6,CASRTGGWGYGYTF,TGTGCCAGCAGAACAGGGGGCTGGGGCTATGGCTACACCTTC
TRBD1,TRBJ1-5,.,TRBV5-1,CASSATGGDQPQHF,TGCGCCAGCAGCGCGACAGGGGGCGACCAGCCCCAGCATTTT
TRBD1,TRBJ1-5,.,TRBV4-2,CASSQDSGTVDNQPQHF,TGTGCCAGCAGCCAAGATTCAGGGACAGTAGACAATCAGCCCCAGCATTTT
.,TRBJ2-7,.,TRBV19,CASSIDTSYEQYF,TGTGCCAGTAGTATAGACACTAGCTACGAGCAGTACTTC
.,TRBJ2-7,.,TRBV29-1,CSVALTVSNYEQYF,TGCAGCGTTGCCCTAACAGTGTCCAACTACGAGCAGTACTTC
.,TRBJ1-5,.,TRBV6-6,CASSYSSGDSNQPQHF,TGTGCCAGCAGTTACTCGTCAGGGGATAGCAATCAGCCCCAGCATTTT
.,TRBJ1-1,.,TRBV6-5,CAIKREGIGNTEAFF,TGTGCCATCAAGAGGGAGGGAATAGGGAACACTGAAGCTTTCTTT
.,TRBJ2-3,.,TRBV6-5,CASKGPNTQYF,TGTGCCAGCAAGGGGCCGAATACGCAGTATTTT
TRBD1,TRBJ1-1,few,TRBV19,CASSEGTGIVGTEAFF,TGTGCCAGTAGTGAGGGGACAGGGATAGTCGGCACTGAAGCTTTCTTT
.,TRBJ1-1,once,TRBV6-8,CASKPTRQTNTEAFF,TGTGCCAGTAAACCAACCAGGCAGACGAACACTGAAGCTTTCTTT
TRBD2,TRBJ2-1,.,TRBV6-4,CASSTKLAGRNEQFF,TGTGCCAGCAGTACGAAACTAGCGGGGCGGAATGAGCAGTTCTTC
TRBD1,TRBJ1-5,few,TRBV5-3,CARSSGTGYQPQHF,TGTGCCAGAAGTTCGGGGACAGGGTATCAGCCCCAGCATTTT
TRBD1,TRBJ1-2,once,TRBV6-4,CASSEVEGQGYGYTF,TGTGCCAGCAGTGAGGTTGAAGGACAGGGTTATGGCTACACCTTC
.,TRBJ1-5,.,TRBV7-6,CASSPNGNQPQHF,TGTGCCAGCAGCCCCAATGGCAATCAGCCCCAGCATTTT
TRBD1,TRBJ1-1,.,TRBV28,CASSFPGTGNTEAFF,TGTGCCAGCAGTTTTCCTGGGACAGGGAACACTGAAGCTTTCTTT
TRBD1,TRBJ2-7,.,TRBV19,CASRGTGVSYEQYF,TGTGCCAGTAGGGGGACAGGGGTCTCCTACGAGCAGTACTTC
.,TRBJ1-6,.,TRBV28,CASSFPVPQVGNSPLHF,TGTGCCAGCAGTTTCCCCGTCCCGCAGGTTGGCAATTCACCCCTCCACTTT
.,TRBJ1-1,.,TRBV5-4,CASSLDPRGSEAFF,TGTGCCAGCAGCTTGGATCCACGGGGTTCTGAAGCTTTCTTT
TRBD2,TRBJ2-4,.,TRBV29-1,CSVAQPGLAGLDIQYF,TGCAGCGTTGCTCAACCGGGACTAGCGGGGTTGGACATTCAGTACTTC
.,TRBJ2-7,.,TRBV6-6,CASSYSLATYEQYF,TGTGCCAGCAGTTACTCGTTGGCAACCTACGAGCAGTACTTC
TRBD2,TRBJ2-3,.,TRBV5-1,CASSFLGGDTDTQYF,TGCGCCAGCAGCTTTTTGGGGGGGGACACAGATACGCAGTATTTT
.,TRBJ1-2,.,TRBV7-2,CASSSSWTQQGDTF,TGTGCCAGCAGCTCCTCTTGGACCCAACAAGGGGACACCTTC
TRBD2,TRBJ2-2,.,TRBV3-1/TRBV3-2,CASSHRTSGYTGELFF,TGTGCCAGCAGCCATCGGACTAGCGGGTACACCGGGGAGCTGTTTTTT
.,TRBJ2-1,.,TRBV28,CASSLNYNEQFF,TGTGCCAGCAGTTTAAACTACAATGAACAGTTCTTC
.,TRBJ1-2,.,TRBV18,CASSPPSRAFLTYTF,TGTGCCAGCTCACCACCGAGCAGGGCTTTTCTCACCTACACCTTC
TRBD1,TRBJ2-7,.,TRBV14,CASSLSGQGAYEQYF,TGTGCCAGCAGCCTATCGGGACAGGGGGCCTACGAGCAGTACTTC
.,TRBJ2-1,.,TRBV11-2,CASSHPWDSINEQFF,TGTGCCAGCAGCCACCCCTGGGACTCCATCAATGAGCAGTTCTTC
TRBD2,TRBJ2-3,.,TRBV27,CASSLGLKRGGPNTDTQYF,TGTGCCAGCAGTTTAGGACTAAAGCGGGGGGGCCCAAACACAGATACGCAGTATTTT
TRBD1,TRBJ1-1,.,TRBV4-1,CASESVPGTANTEAFF,TGCGCCAGCGAGTCGGTGCCCGGGACAGCCAACACTGAAGCTTTCTTT
.,TRBJ1-4,.,TRBV6-5,CASGPLAQTNEKLFF,TGTGCCAGCGGACCTCTAGCGCAAACTAATGAAAAACTGTTTTTT
.,TRBJ1-6,.,TRBV6-2/TRBV6-3,CASTPGLHNSPLHF,TGTGCCAGCACCCCGGGCCTACATAATTCACCCCTCCACTTT
.,TRBJ2-3,.,TRBV6-5,CASRRGTGTDTQYF,TGTGCCAGCAGACGCGGGACAGGCACAGATACGCAGTATTTT
TRBD1,TRBJ1-6,.,TRBV28,CASSPQGASYNSPLHF,TGTGCCAGCAGCCCCCAGGGGGCCTCCTATAATTCACCCCTCCACTTT
.,TRBJ1-1,few,TRBV3-1/TRBV3-2,CASSKSTGMDTEAFF,TGTGCCAGCAGCAAATCAACAGGCATGGACACTGAAGCTTTCTTT
.,TRBJ2-1,.,TRBV7-9,CASSPMSSYNEQFF,TGTGCCAGCAGCCCTATGAGCTCCTACAATGAGCAGTTCTTC
TRBD1,TRBJ2-3,.,TRBV19,CASSSILDRANTDTQYF,TGTGCCAGTAGCTCCATCCTAGACAGGGCCAACACAGATACGCAGTATTTT
TRBD1,TRBJ2-1,.,TRBV19,CASSIGTGLGNEQFF,TGTGCCAGTAGTATAGGGACAGGGCTGGGCAATGAGCAGTTCTTC
TRBD2,TRBJ2-1,.,TRBV29-1,CSVVRRGGVNNEQFF,TGCAGCGTTGTACGGCGGGGGGGCGTAAACAATGAGCAGTTCTTC
TRBD1,TRBJ1-2,once,TRBV10-2,CASSESSKTGGRAGGYTF,TGCGCCAGCAGTGAGTCGAGTAAGACAGGGGGCCGGGCTGGCGGCTACACCTTC
.,TRBJ2-1,.,TRBV14,CASSRDLYNEQFF,TGTGCCAGCAGCCGAGACCTATACAATGAGCAGTTCTTC
.,TRBJ1-6,.,TRBV5-5,CASSFGAQGSPLHF,TGTGCCAGCAGCTTTGGGGCCCAGGGTTCACCCCTCCACTTT
.,TRBJ1-6,.,TRBV10-3,CAISESRAYNSPLHF,TGTGCCATCAGTGAGTCCAGGGCTTATAATTCACCCCTCCACTTT
.,TRBJ2-7,.,TRBV3-1/TRBV3-2,CASSQGRQGEQYF,TGTGCCAGCAGCCAAGGACGTCAGGGCGAGCAGTACTTC
.,TRBJ2-1,.,TRBV10-3,CAISLSTARNEQFF,TGTGCCATCAGCCTTTCGACAGCCCGCAATGAGCAGTTCTTC
.,TRBJ1-1,.,TRBV12-5,CASGLATGRGNTEAFF,TGTGCTAGTGGTTTGGCAACAGGGAGGGGGAACACTGAAGCTTTCTTT
.,TRBJ2-5,.,TRBV19,CASSMGGREGTQYF,TGTGCCAGTAGTATGGGAGGACGGGAAGGGACCCAGTACTTC
TRBD1,TRBJ1-5,.,TRBV19,CASSIVGQGRNQPQHF,TGTGCCAGTAGTATAGTGGGACAGGGGCGCAATCAGCCCCAGCATTTT